One and the same sample provided the 17 T cell receptor beta chains below, sequenced in a study of OX40 agonist ivuxolimab in advanced cancers. TCRdb's table, derived via immunoSEQ multiplex PCR, lists solely in-frame clones and lacks some. Seen here are around 67,000 clones, approximately 83% observed once, and the top ten hold 0.7%. The starting material was CD4+ or CD8+ T cells sorted from blood, obtained in a trial of the OX40 agonist ivuxolimab. All receptors come from an adult with an advanced solid tumor such as melanoma, head and neck, liver or kidney cancer.

This clone counts as medium-sized. The rearrangement links TRBV20-1 to TRBJ2-1; D gene unclear. The V end lost 2 bases, the J end lost 4 bases, and 3 bases lay between the germline ends. The germline CDR1 and CDR2 sequences are DFQATT and SNEGSKA (reference sequence). The CDR3 totals 11 residues. The CDR3 bases are TGCAGTGCTAGACAGTACAATGAGCAGTTCTTC. Encoded protein: CSARQYNEQFF.

The chain uses TRBV10-2 and TRBJ1-3; D is undetermined. V was pared by 10 bases and J by 0 bases, with 10 bases between. The CDR3 extends over 13 amino acids. Looked up from germline, CDR1 is WSHSY and CDR2 is SAAADI. The CDR3 spells CATTSTSGNTIYF. DNA of the CDR3: TGCGCCACCACCTCTACCTCTGGAAACACCATATATTTT.

CDR3 amino acids: CASSLATYYEQYF. The CDR3 DNA reads as TGTGCCAGCAGCTTAGCAACTTATTACGAGCAGTACTTC. V is TRBV11-2 and J is TRBJ2-7; D is uncertain. V gave up 1 base and J gave up 4 bases, with 8 bases separating them. CDR1 and CDR2 (germline): SGHAT, FQNNGV. The CDR3 has 13 residues.

The chain is built from TRBV6-1 and TRBJ1-5; weak D call: TRBD1 (6 bases). The CDR3 sequence is 15 residues long. Germline V gene sequence: CDR1 MNHNS, CDR2 SASEGT. V shed 1 base and J shed 3 bases, with 10 bases lying between them. The CDR3 region has the DNA TGTGCCAGCAGTGAAGGGAGGGGGGACAATCAGCCCCAGCATTTT. Residues: CASSEGRGDNQPQHF.

The V and J genes are TRBV5-1 and TRBJ2-7, with D perhaps matching TRBD2 (7 bases). V was pared by 2 bases and J by 7 bases, with 19 bases between. Germline loops: CDR1 SGHRS, CDR2 YFSETQ. The CDR3 is 15 amino acids. The CDR3 DNA is TGCGCCAGCAGCTTCCCTGGGGCGGGGGCGCATGAGCAGTACTTC. Protein: CASSFPGAGAHEQYF.

The chain is built from TRBV30 and TRBJ2-7; TRBD1 agrees at 8 bases. The CDR3 runs 14 residues. With V trimmed by 4 bases and J by 6 bases, 11 bases remained unmatched. Per germline, CDR1 GTSNPN and CDR2 SVGIG (reference sequence). This CDR3 reads CAWKFLDRDSEQYF. The CDR3 nucleotides are TGTGCCTGGAAATTTTTGGACAGGGATTCCGAGCAGTACTTC.

The chain employs TRBV5-6 and TRBJ1-5; no reliable D call. This CDR3 spans 15 amino acids. Trimming took 2 bases from V and 1 from J, leaving 10 bases between them. Germline loops: CDR1 SGHDT, CDR2 YYEEEE. The CDR3: CASSFSGPSNQPQHF. CDR3 DNA: TGTGCCAGCAGCTTTTCTGGACCAAGCAATCAGCCCCAGCATTTT.

CDR3 region: CASSLFGRGETQYF. The CDR3 region has the DNA TGTGCCAGCAGCTTATTTGGAAGGGGAGAGACCCAGTACTTC. V gene TRBV13 combines with J gene TRBJ2-5, with D tentatively TRBD1 (5 bases). The germline V gene has CDR1 PRHDT and CDR2 FYEKMQ (reference sequence). The V and J ends lost 2 bases and 4 bases respectively, with 11 bases between them. This CDR3 has 14 residues.

The CDR3 nucleotides are TGTGCCAGCAGTGAACAGGGGGTTGGGAATGAGCAGTTCTTC. Translated: CASSEQGVGNEQFF. The chain employs TRBV2 and TRBJ2-1, with 7 nucleotides matching TRBD1. The CDR3 is made up of 14 amino acids. Germline CDR1 is SNHLY and CDR2 is FYNNEI. The V and J ends lost 2 bases and 7 bases, in that order; junction bases with no gene match: 5.

This clone was found a few times. This chain joins TRBV4-2 and TRBJ2-5, with D possibly being TRBD2 (7 bases). The CDR3 is made up of 18 amino acids. The V gene lost 3 bases and the J gene lost 1 base, with 21 bases spanning the gap. CDR1 is LGHNA and CDR2 is YNFKEQ in the germline V gene. CDR3 protein: CASSHLNGRGPLQETQYF. The CDR3 DNA follows: TGTGCCAGCAGCCATCTGAATGGGCGGGGGCCCCTCCAAGAGACCCAGTACTTC.

As DNA, the CDR3 is TGCGCCAGCAGCCAAGACGGGGGGGCAGCTTTCTTT. It specifies CASSQDGGAAFF. V is TRBV4-1 and J is TRBJ1-1, with a tentative D call TRBD1 (6 bases). With 0 bases removed from V and 10 bases from J, the gap between germline ends came to 9 bases. This CDR3 spans 12 amino acids. CDR1 is MGHRA and CDR2 is YSYEKL in the germline V gene.

This clone turned up a few times. V is TRBV21-1 and J is TRBJ2-1; the table's D gene call, TRBD2, was not cross checked with the DNA. TRBV21-1 is listed as a pseudogene. This CDR3 region has 10 residues. The CDR3 nucleotides are TGTGCCAGCAGCTCGGGTGAGCAGTTCTTC. As protein: CASSSGEQFF.

This chain connects TRBV19 to TRBJ1-1; D is unclear. The CDR3 has 14 amino acids. The V gene lost 3 bases and the J gene lost 5 bases, with 13 bases spanning the gap. Germline V gene sequence: CDR1 LNHDA, CDR2 SQIVND (reference sequence). The CDR3 reads CASSIYFRETEAFF. CDR3 DNA sequence: TGTGCCAGTAGTATTTACTTCCGGGAGACTGAAGCTTTCTTT.

The V call is TRBV2, the J call TRBJ1-2; D call uncertain. Deletions cut 6 bases from V and 2 bases from J, with 10 bases between. Germline CDR1 reads SNHLY; CDR2 reads FYNNEI. This CDR3 is 13 amino acids long. The CDR3 loop is CASSQQRNYGYTF. The CDR3 DNA reads TGTGCCAGCAGCCAACAGAGAAACTATGGCTACACCTTC.

The rearrangement links TRBV5-1 to TRBJ1-2; D uncertain. Trimming left V 4 bases short and J 8 bases short, with 21 bases between. Germline V gene data show CDR1 as SGHRS and CDR2 as YFSETQ. This CDR3 comprises 15 residues. The CDR3 bases are TGCGCCAGCAGCCCAAACCTCGGGGAACCCCGCGGCTACACCTTC. This encodes CASSPNLGEPRGYTF. Full variable domain (rest looked up from reference TRBV5-1 and TRBJ1-2): KAGVTQTPRYLIKTRGQQVTLSCSPISGHRSVSWYQQTPGQGLQFLFEYFSETQRNKGNFPGRFSGRQFSNSRSEMNVSTLELGDSALYLCASSPNLGEPRGYTFGSGTRLTVV.

The chain carries TRBV5-1 and TRBJ2-7, with TRBD2 identical over 7 bases. Trimming cost V 0 bases and J 3 bases; bases outside gene matches: 3. The CDR3 contains 14 residues. Germline lookup yields CDR1 SGHRS and CDR2 YFSETQ. CDR3 sequence (DNA): TGCGCCAGCAGCTTGGCCGGCGGGAGCTACGAGCAGTACTTC. Protein sequence: CASSLAGGSYEQYF.

The rearrangement links TRBV7-9 to TRBJ1-1; D is uncertain. V was cut by 2 bases and J by 4 bases, with 8 bases left in between. This CDR3 is 13 amino acids long. Germline CDR1 and CDR2: SEHNR and FQNEAQ (reference sequence). The CDR3 loop is CASSLSLPTEAFF. The CDR3 DNA reads as TGTGCCAGCAGCTTATCGTTACCCACTGAAGCTTTCTTT.